This T cell receptor beta chain came from a study of T cell changes during pregnancy in multiple sclerosis. V was shortened by 5 bases and J by 0 bases, with 14 bases between the two germline ends. The CDR3 is 15 amino acids. Germline V CDR1 and CDR2: SGHNT, YYREEE (reference sequence). Data came from immunoSEQ multiplex PCR; TCRdb stores just in-frame clones and leaves some out. The table records 88,000 or so clones, about 92% of them present only once. The TCR sequence derives from a female donor with multiple sclerosis, enrolled in a pregnancy study. This rearrangement joins TRBV5-4 to TRBJ1-2; D uncertain. The sample in question was peripheral blood, obtained before pregnancy. DNA of the CDR3: TGTGCCAGCAGTACAGCATGGGCTCCTAACTATGGCTACACCTTC. It codes for CASSTAWAPNYGYTF.